This T cell receptor (beta chain) was identified in a study of T cell repertoires in cytomegalovirus infection. Across the study: In public TCR beta signatures, there were indications of both CMV infection and matching HLA type.

CDR3 length: 13 amino acids. V was cut by 8 bases and J by 5 bases, with 13 bases left in between. Germline V gives CDR1 MNHEY, CDR2 SVGEGT. A single record per CDR3 protein comes from TCRdb applying MiXCR to the reads. This table holds about 240,000 distinct CDR3 sequences, approximately 13% found once. This clonotype has only a few counts. Antigen specificity is unknown. Study-wide points: Across the ex vivo response, the dominant clonotypes were HLA-C-restricted CMV-specific TCR beta clonotypes. Using cumulative public TCR beta family frequency, the authors identified those who carried CMV together with the relevant HLA.

Sample: PBMCs. The chain recombines TRBV6-2 or TRBV6-3 with TRBJ2-1, with D possibly being TRBD1 or TRBD2 (5 bases each). The receptor was derived from a human donor in good health (CMV status not recorded). Some clones in this sample may be carry-over from other donors' samples. This CDR3 is CASHRDLDNEQFF. CDR3 in DNA: TGTGCCAGCCATCGGGACCTAGACAATGAGCAGTTCTTC.